This record looks at one TCR beta chain sequence and its context. Different DNA sequences within this sample yield the same CDR3. The data originate from a study of shared clonotypes between healthy human individuals. Generated by immunoSEQ multiplex PCR, the TCRdb table keeps only in-frame clones and is missing some. The sample yields 2.3 million or so clones, just over 90% seen once. The specimen was naive CD4+ T cells from PBMCs. Sample subset: CD45RA+ positively selected. The clonotype was recovered from a man younger than 35 in good health. Some clones in this sample may be carry-over from other donors' samples.

CDR3: CASSLGDRGEQYF. The DNA for the CDR3 is TGCGCCAGCAGCTTGGGCGACAGAGGCGAGCAGTACTTC. This chain joins TRBV5-1 and TRBJ2-7; possibly TRBD1 for D (5 bases). The CDR3 loop spans 13 amino acids. V lost 0 bases and J 6 bases, leaving 10 bases between the germline ends. The germline V gene has CDR1 SGHRS and CDR2 YFSETQ. The full variable domain, its missing parts supplied by reference TRBV5-1 and TRBJ2-7, is KAGVTQTPRYLIKTRGQQVTLSCSPISGHRSVSWYQQTPGQGLQFLFEYFSETQRNKGNFPGRFSGRQFSNSRSEMNVSTLELGDSALYLCASSLGDRGEQYFGPGTRLTVT.